The 18 T cell receptor beta chains given below trace back to one sample, sequenced in a study of cytomegalovirus exposure and HLA in healthy donors (dated by TCRdb to 2015 to 2018). The library came from the immunoSEQ multiplex PCR assay. For the multiplex PCR, a mixture combining 60 forward primers for TCR Vbeta segments and 13 reverse primers for TCR Jbeta segments was used. TCRdb carries this immuneACCESS record with in-frame sequences only. Its versions omit some clonotypes, under half of them owing to an unresolved V gene in the studies checked, with the rest unexplained. The sample has about 140,000 clones on record, roughly 80% of them singletons. The top ten constitute around 3.7% of the sample. Sequences were obtained from PBMCs. Every receptor here comes from a male donor in good health and CMV-seronegative.

This clone showed up just a few times. The CDR3 DNA follows: TGTGCCAGCAGCCAAATAGCGGGCCGTTACAATGAGCAGTTCTTC. It translates to CASSQIAGRYNEQFF. The gene calls are TRBV6-5 and TRBJ2-1, with 7 bases identical to TRBD2. Trimming cost V 6 bases and J 4 bases; bases outside gene matches: 9. The CDR3 contains 15 residues. Germline V gives CDR1 MNHEY, CDR2 SVGAGI.

Details on this clone: The junction shows a germline mismatch at one end, possibly a read error. The chain has TRBV7-9 and TRBJ2-1; no reliable D call. The CDR3 extends over 12 amino acids. From germline, CDR1 is SEHNR and CDR2 FQNEAQ (reference sequence). The CDR3 is CSSSLGPYEQFF. Here the CDR3 DNA reads TGTTCCAGCAGCTTGGGCCCCTATGAGCAGTTCTTC.

The chain recombines TRBV11-3 with TRBJ2-1; tentative D call: TRBD2 (6 bases). This CDR3 comprises 17 residues. The germline V gene encodes CDR1 SGHNT and CDR2 YENEEA. With 1 base removed from V and 0 bases from J, the gap between germline ends came to 13 bases. This CDR3 reads CASSLASAGSSYNEQFF. The CDR3 nucleotides read TGTGCCAGCAGCTTAGCGTCGGCGGGAAGCTCCTACAATGAGCAGTTCTTC.

The chain employs TRBV28 and TRBJ1-1; TRBD1 is a possible D gene (6 bases). The V end was cut by 5 bases, the J end by 1 base, with 11 bases between. Germline V gives CDR1 MDHEN, CDR2 SYDVKM. CDR3 length: 14 amino acids. In DNA form, the CDR3 reads TGTGCCAGCAGTCCGGACAGTAGGAACACTGAAGCTTTCTTT. Translating gives CASSPDSRNTEAFF.

The rearrangement joins TRBV28 to TRBJ1-5; 9 bases align to TRBD1. Germline V CDR1 and CDR2: MDHEN, SYDVKM. Germline trimming cut 7 bases from V and 6 bases from J; bases unmatched to any gene: 16. CDR3 length equals 17 residues. This CDR3 reads CASTRMARDRAGQPQHF. The CDR3 nucleotides are TGTGCCAGCACCCGAATGGCCCGGGACAGGGCTGGTCAGCCCCAGCATTTT.

This chain connects TRBV6-5 to TRBJ1-2, with no clear D. This CDR3 is built from 16 residues. Germline assignment: CDR1 MNHEY and CDR2 SVGAGI. V lost 4 bases and J lost 1, with 16 bases in between. The chain's CDR3 is CASSLVASLVNYGYTF. CDR3 coding DNA: TGTGCCAGCAGTTTGGTGGCCTCTTTGGTTAACTATGGCTACACCTTC.

The gene calls are TRBV6-5 and TRBJ1-1, with 9 bases aligning to TRBD1. The V segment lost 6 bases and the J segment 0 bases; nucleotides outside the gene matches: 5. The CDR3 runs to 15 residues. The germline V gene has CDR1 MNHEY and CDR2 SVGAGI. In DNA form, the CDR3 reads TGTGCCAGCAGCCAACAGGGGGCCCTGAACACTGAAGCTTTCTTT. Protein sequence: CASSQQGALNTEAFF.

This clone was recorded a few times. The J gene is TRBJ1-1, the V gene TRBV5-1; 9 bases match TRBD1. Germline V gene lookup returns CDR1 SGHRS and CDR2 YFSETQ. With V trimmed by 4 bases and J by 3 bases, 4 bases remained unmatched. This CDR3 is 14 amino acids long. The CDR3 protein is CASSGGQGYTEAFF. CDR3 sequence (DNA): TGCGCCAGCAGCGGCGGACAGGGGTACACTGAAGCTTTCTTT.

J is TRBJ1-5 and V is TRBV19; D is perhaps TRBD1 (6 bases). CDR1 and CDR2 (germline): LNHDA, SQIVND (reference sequence). This CDR3 spans 15 amino acids. The ends were cut back, 3 bases at V and 3 bases at J, with 12 bases in the middle. CDR3 amino acids: CASSIGGSINQPQHF. The CDR3 DNA follows: TGTGCCAGTAGTATTGGGGGCTCCATCAATCAGCCCCAGCATTTT.

This clone came up once. This chain links TRBV5-6 with TRBJ1-1, with D perhaps TRBD1 (5 bases). This CDR3 region has 13 residues. V was shortened by 0 bases and J by 5 bases, with 8 bases between the two germline ends. Germline V gene lookup returns CDR1 SGHDT and CDR2 YYEEEE. CDR3 in amino acids: CASSLEGFTEAFF. CDR3 in DNA: TGTGCCAGCAGCTTGGAGGGGTTTACTGAAGCTTTCTTT.

This chain connects TRBV13 to TRBJ1-4; no clear D gene. CDR3 length: 16 amino acids. Looked up from germline, CDR1 is PRHDT and CDR2 is FYEKMQ (reference sequence). V dropped 5 bases and J dropped 7 bases, with 20 bases sitting between them. The CDR3 spells CASSQGRRVEGEKLFF. In nucleotides, the CDR3 is TGTGCCAGCAGCCAAGGACGCCGGGTCGAGGGTGAAAAACTGTTTTTT.

DNA for the CDR3: TGTGCCAGCAGCTTGTCCGGGGGGATGAACACTGAAGCTTTCTTT. This codes for CASSLSGGMNTEAFF. The genes are TRBV7-8 and TRBJ1-1; D perhaps matches TRBD1 (5 bases). With 3 bases removed from V and 0 bases from J, the gap between germline ends came to 11 bases. The CDR3 has 15 residues. Germline lookup yields CDR1 SGHVS and CDR2 FQNEAQ.

This clone was seen only once. The same CDR3 is also encoded by other DNA sequences in this sample. The chain carries TRBV19 and TRBJ1-1; D not certain. The ends were cut back, 4 bases at V and 1 base at J, with 7 bases in the middle. Germline values: CDR1 LNHDA, CDR2 SQIVND (reference sequence). The CDR3 runs to 13 residues. The CDR3 spells CASSTGGNTEAFF. CDR3 bases: TGTGCCAGTAGTACCGGCGGGAACACTGAAGCTTTCTTT.

J is TRBJ2-1 and V is TRBV2; TRBD2 matches at 10 bases. This CDR3 is 15 amino acids long. CDR1 and CDR2 (germline): SNHLY, FYNNEI. Losses at the gene ends were 7 bases for V and 2 bases for J; bases not matched to a gene: 5. CDR3 residues: CASKVSGGTYNEQFF. The CDR3 coding sequence is TGTGCCAGCAAGGTTAGCGGGGGGACCTACAATGAGCAGTTCTTC.

In regard to this clone: Different DNA sequences within this sample yield the same CDR3. The chain joins TRBV6-5 to TRBJ2-5; perhaps TRBD1 as D (5 bases). In germline, CDR1 is MNHEY, CDR2 SVGAGI. CDR3 size: 11 residues. The ends were cut back, 4 bases at V and 5 bases at J, with 5 bases in the middle. The CDR3 protein is CASSSGETQYF. The CDR3 DNA follows: TGTGCCAGCAGTTCAGGGGAGACCCAGTACTTC.

The V gene is TRBV4-3, the J gene TRBJ2-2; D is perhaps TRBD2 (5 bases). Germline lookup yields CDR1 LGHNA and CDR2 YSLEER. The CDR3 has 13 residues. V lost 4 bases and J 5 bases, leaving 8 bases between the germline ends. CDR3 loop: CASSPPGTGELFF. CDR3 DNA sequence: TGCGCCAGCAGCCCACCGGGGACCGGGGAGCTGTTTTTT.

CDR3 amino acids: CASSEPDGGNEQFF. The CDR3 DNA follows: TGCGCCAGCAGCGAACCCGACGGGGGCAATGAGCAGTTCTTC. The chain is built from TRBV5-1 and TRBJ2-1; the D gene is possibly TRBD2 (6 bases). The V and J ends lost 4 bases and 6 bases respectively, with 14 bases between them. The CDR3 length is 14 residues. Germline assignment: CDR1 SGHRS and CDR2 YFSETQ.

This clone has more than one count but fewer than ten. V usage is TRBV4-2 and J usage is TRBJ2-7; TRBD2 agrees at 7 bases. Germline lookup yields CDR1 LGHNA and CDR2 YNFKEQ. The CDR3 contains 16 residues. J lost 0 bases, V lost 0 bases, and 5 bases had no gene match. The CDR3, as DNA: TGTGCCAGCAGCCAAGATGGGGCTAGCGGCTCCTACGAGCAGTACTTC. Amino acid sequence: CASSQDGASGSYEQYF.